This T cell receptor beta chain stems from a study of blood T cell repertoires in COVID-19. CDR1 is SQVTM, CDR2 ANQGSEA, per germline. Trimming took 6 bases from V and 0 from J; bases not matched to a gene: 5. The CDR3 covers 13 residues. The data were produced by immunoSEQ multiplex PCR, yet TCRdb's version contains in-frame clones alone and is incomplete. Here the sample spans 90,000 to 140,000 clones, around 74% being singletons. This clonotype originated in an older woman with acute or convalescent COVID-19. The chain joins TRBV29-1 to TRBJ2-7, with 7 bases matching TRBD1. Sequencing was done on a sample of peripheral blood. This chain's CDR3 is CSVVRDSSYEQYF. The CDR3 nucleotides read TGCAGCGTCGTTCGGGACAGCTCCTACGAGCAGTACTTC.